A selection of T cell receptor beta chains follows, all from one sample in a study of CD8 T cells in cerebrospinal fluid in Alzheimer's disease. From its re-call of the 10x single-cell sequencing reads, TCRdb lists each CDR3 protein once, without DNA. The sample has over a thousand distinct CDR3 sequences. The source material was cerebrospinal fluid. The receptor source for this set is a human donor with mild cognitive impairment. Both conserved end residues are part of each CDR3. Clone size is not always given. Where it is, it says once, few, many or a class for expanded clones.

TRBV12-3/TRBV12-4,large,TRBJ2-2,CASSLLRTQGKGGELFF
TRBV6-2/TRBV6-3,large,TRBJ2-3,CASSYGTRSTDTQYF
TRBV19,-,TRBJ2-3,CASSIAGRGTDTQYF
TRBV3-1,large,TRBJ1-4,CASSLFDSSNEKLFF
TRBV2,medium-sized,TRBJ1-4,CASSEVAAKLFF
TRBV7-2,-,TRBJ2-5,CASSLVPRQETQYF
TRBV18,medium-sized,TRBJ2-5,CASSQNQARETQYF
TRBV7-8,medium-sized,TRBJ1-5,CASSRWGASDQPQHF
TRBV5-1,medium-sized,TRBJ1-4,CASSGTASEKLFF
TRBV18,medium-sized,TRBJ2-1,CASSPRVKDNEQFF
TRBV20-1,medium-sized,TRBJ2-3,CSARVLAGATDTQYF
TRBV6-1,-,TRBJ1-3,CATLGGGSGNTIYF
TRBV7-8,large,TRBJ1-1,CASSLVSWETEAFF
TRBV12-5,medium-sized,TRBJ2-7,CASGLVDGLEQYF
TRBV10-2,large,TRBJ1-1,CASSLGLVGTEAFF
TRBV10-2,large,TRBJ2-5,CASSETAPETQYF
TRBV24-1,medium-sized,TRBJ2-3,CATSDLGREDTDTQYF
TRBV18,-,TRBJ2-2,CASSPNGQGSMTGELFF
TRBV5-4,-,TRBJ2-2,CASSLKRQTTGELFF
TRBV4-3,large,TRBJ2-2,CASSQSTGRTGELFF
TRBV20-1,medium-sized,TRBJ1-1,CSASGMADEAFF
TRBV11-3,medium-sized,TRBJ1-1,CASSSALGGVNTEAFF
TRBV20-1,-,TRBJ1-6,CSAHLAGQENSPLHF
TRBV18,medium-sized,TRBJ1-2,CASSPDEATDPKNYGYTF
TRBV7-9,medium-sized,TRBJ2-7,CASSLEKRLYEQYF
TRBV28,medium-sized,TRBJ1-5,CASQLGGNQPQHF
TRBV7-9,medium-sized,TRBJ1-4,CASSLGGQILFF
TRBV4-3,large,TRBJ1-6,CASSPSTVGSYNSPLHF
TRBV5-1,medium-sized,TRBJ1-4,CASSSGQSEQKLFF
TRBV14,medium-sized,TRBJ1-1,CASSQDPAGRTEAFF
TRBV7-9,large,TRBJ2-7,CASSLGSGEQYF
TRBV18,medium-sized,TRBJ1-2,CASSPPTESYGYTF
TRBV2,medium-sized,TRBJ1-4,CASSWTGVNEKLFF
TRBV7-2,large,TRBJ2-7,CASSRGSTSLSYEQYF
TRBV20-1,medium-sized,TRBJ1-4,CSALQGTANEKLFF
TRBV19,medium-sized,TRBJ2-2,CASSIQGATGELFF
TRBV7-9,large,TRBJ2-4,CASSLGRNIQYF
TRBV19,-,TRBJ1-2,CASSPTGGIGYTF
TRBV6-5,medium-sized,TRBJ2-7,CASSLTGRYEQYF
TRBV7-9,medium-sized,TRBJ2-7,CASEDRALGEQYF
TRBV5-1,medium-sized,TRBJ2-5,CASSQGLAGVYQETQYF
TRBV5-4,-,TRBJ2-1,CASSRGVSGGTYNEQFF
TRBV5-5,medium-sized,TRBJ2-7,CASTRTGSPGNEQYF
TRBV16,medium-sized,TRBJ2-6,CASSAGTGANVLTF
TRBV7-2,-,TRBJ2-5,CASSLGRGGTQETQYF
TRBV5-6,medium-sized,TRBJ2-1,CASSLSGAPGNEQFF
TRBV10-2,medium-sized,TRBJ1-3,CASSGNGPSGNTIYF
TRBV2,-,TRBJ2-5,CASSFSGGAGETQYF
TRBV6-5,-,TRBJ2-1,CASSKRLLGPNEQFF
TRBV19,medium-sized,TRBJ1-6,CASSIKSGLSPLHF
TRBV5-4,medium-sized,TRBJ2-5,CASSLGGQETQYF
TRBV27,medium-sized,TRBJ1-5,CASSLWDSNQPQHF
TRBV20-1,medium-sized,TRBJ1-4,CSARFASEKLFF
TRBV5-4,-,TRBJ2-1,CASSLELEIAYNEQFF